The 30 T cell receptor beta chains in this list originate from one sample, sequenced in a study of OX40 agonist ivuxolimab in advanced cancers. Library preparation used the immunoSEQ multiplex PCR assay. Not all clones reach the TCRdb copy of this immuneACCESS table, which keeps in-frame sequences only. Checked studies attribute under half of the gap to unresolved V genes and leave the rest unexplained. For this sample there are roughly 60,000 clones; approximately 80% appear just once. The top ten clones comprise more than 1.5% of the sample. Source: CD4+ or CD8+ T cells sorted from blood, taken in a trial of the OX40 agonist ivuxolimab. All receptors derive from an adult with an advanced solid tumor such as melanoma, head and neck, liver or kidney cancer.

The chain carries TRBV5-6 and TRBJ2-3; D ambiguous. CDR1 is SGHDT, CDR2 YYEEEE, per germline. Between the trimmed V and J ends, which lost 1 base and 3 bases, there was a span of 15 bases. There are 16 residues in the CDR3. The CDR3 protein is CASSLRVIDGTDTQYF. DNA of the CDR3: TGTGCCAGCAGCTTGAGAGTGATAGATGGTACAGATACGCAGTATTTT.

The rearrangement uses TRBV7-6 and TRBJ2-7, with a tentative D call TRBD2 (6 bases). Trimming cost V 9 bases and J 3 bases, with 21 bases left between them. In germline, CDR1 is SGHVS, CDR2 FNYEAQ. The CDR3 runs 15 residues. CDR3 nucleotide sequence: TGTGCCAGTTCTCCGCGGAGGGCCACTCGCTACGAGCAGTACGTC. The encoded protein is CASSPRRATRYEQYV.

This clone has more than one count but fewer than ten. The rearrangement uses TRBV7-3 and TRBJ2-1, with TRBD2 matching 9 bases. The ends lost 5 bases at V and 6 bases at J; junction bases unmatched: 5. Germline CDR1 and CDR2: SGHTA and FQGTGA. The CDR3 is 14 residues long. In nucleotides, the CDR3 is TGTGCCAGCAGCGGAGTAGCGGGGGCCAATGAGCAGTTCTTC. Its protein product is CASSGVAGANEQFF.

The CDR3 nucleotides are TGTGCCAGCAGCTTAGTGAGCTGGGGTGGTGGCTACACCTTC. It specifies CASSLVSWGGGYTF. J is TRBJ1-2 and V is TRBV7-2; D uncertain. The CDR3 contains 14 residues. The V gene's germline CDR1 is SGHTA and CDR2 FQGNSA. Trimming left V 1 base short and J 7 bases short, with 13 bases between. Complete variable domain (other parts from reference TRBV7-2 and TRBJ1-2): GAGVSQSPSNKVTEKGKDVELRCDPISGHTALYWYRQSLGQGLEFLIYFQGNSAPDKSGLPSDRFSAERTGGSVSTLTIQRTQQEDSAVYLCASSLVSWGGGYTFGSGTRLTVV.

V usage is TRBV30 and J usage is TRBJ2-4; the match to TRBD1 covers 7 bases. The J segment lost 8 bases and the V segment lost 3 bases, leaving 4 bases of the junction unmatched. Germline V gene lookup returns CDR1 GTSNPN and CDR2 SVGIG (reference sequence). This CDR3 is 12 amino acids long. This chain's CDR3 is CAWSGDSDIQYF. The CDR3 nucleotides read TGTGCCTGGAGCGGGGACAGTGACATTCAGTACTTC. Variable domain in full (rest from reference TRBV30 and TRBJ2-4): SQTIHQWPATLVQPVGSPLSLECTVEGTSNPNLYWYRQAAGRGLQLLFYSVGIGQISSEVPQNLSASRPQDRQFILSSKKLLLSDSGFYLCAWSGDSDIQYFGAGTRLSVL.

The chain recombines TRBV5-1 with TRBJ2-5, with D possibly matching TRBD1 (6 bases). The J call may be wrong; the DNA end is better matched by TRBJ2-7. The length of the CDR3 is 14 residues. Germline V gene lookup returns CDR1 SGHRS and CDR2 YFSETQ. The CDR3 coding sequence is TGCGCCAGCAGCTTGTTGACAGGCAACTACGAGCAGTACTTC. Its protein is CASSLLTGNYEQYF.

The CDR3 protein is CASSHGQGATYEQYF. The DNA of the CDR3 is TGCGCCAGCAGCCACGGACAGGGGGCGACCTACGAGCAGTACTTC. The rearrangement links TRBV5-1 to TRBJ2-5; 11 nucleotides agree with TRBD1. The end of the DNA fits TRBJ2-7 better, so the J call may be wrong. From germline, CDR1 is SGHRS and CDR2 YFSETQ. CDR3 size: 15 residues.

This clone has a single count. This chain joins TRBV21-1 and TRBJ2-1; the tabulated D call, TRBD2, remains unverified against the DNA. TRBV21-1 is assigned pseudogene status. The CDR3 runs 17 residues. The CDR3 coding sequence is TGTGCCAGCAGCAAAGCGCGGACTAGCGGGATTTTAAATGAGCAGTTCTTC. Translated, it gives CASSKARTSGILNEQFF.

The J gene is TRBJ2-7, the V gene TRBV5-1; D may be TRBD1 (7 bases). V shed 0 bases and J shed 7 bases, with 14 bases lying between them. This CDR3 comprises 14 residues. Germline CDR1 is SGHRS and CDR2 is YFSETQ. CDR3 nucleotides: TGCGCCAGCAGCTTGGCTTCGACAGGGAGGGAGCAGTACTTC. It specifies CASSLASTGREQYF.

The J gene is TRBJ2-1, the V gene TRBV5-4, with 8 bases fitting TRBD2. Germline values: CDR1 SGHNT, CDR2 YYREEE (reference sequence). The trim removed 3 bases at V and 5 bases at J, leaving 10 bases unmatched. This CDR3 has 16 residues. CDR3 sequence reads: CASSSYSSGRNNEQFF. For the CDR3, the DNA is TGTGCCAGCAGCTCTTATTCTAGCGGGCGAAACAATGAGCAGTTCTTC.

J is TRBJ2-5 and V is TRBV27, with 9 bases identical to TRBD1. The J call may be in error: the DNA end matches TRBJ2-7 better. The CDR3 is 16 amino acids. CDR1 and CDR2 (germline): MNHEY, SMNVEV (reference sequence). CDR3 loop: CASSPQQGAIRYEQYF. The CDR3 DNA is TGTGCCAGCAGTCCCCAACAGGGGGCGATTCGCTACGAGCAGTACTTC.

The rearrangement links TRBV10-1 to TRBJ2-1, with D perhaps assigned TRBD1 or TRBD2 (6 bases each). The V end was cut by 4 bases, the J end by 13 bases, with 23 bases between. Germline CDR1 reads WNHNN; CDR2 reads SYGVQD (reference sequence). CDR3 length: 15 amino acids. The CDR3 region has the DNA TGCGCCAGCAGTGGGGACCACATTAGAAGGGGGGTTCAGTTCTTC. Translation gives CASSGDHIRRGVQFF.

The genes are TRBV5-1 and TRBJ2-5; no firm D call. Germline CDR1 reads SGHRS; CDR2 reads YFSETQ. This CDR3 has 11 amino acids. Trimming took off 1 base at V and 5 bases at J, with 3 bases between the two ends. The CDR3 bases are TGCGCCAGCAGCTTGACGGAGACCCAGTACTTC. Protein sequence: CASSLTETQYF.

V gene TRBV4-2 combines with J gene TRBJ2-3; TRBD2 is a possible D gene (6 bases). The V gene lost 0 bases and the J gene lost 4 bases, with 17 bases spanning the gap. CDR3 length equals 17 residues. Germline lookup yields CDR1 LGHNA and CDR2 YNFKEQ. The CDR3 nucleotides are TGTGCCAGCAGCCAAGATCCCGGCCTAGCGTGGGCAGATACGCAGTATTTT. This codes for CASSQDPGLAWADTQYF.

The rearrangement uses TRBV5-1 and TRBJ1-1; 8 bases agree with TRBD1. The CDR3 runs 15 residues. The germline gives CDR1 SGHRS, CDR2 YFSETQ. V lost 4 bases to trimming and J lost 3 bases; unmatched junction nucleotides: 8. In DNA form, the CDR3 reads TGCGCCAGCAGCCTGGGACAGGCAGCGGACACTGAAGCTTTCTTT. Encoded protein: CASSLGQAADTEAFF.

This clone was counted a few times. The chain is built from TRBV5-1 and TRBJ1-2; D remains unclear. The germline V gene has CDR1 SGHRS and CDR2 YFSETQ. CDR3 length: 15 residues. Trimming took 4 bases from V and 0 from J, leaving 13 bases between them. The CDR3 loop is CASSPREGPNYGYTF. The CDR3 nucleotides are TGCGCCAGCAGCCCGAGAGAAGGACCTAACTATGGCTACACCTTC.

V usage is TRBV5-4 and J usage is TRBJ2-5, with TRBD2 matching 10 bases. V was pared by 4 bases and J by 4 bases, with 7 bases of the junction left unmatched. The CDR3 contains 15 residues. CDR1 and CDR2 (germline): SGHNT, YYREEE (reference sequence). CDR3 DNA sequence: TGTGCCAGCAGCACCCCGGGACTAGCGATAGAGACCCAGTACTTC. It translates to CASSTPGLAIETQYF. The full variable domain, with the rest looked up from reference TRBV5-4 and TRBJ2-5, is ETGVTQSPTHLIKTRGQQVTLRCSSQSGHNTVSWYQQALGQGPQFIFQYYREEENGRGNFPPRFSGLQFPNYSSELNVNALELDDSALYLCASSTPGLAIETQYFGPGTRLLVL.

For the CDR3, the DNA is TGTGCCTGGAGTTCCAAGGCCGGAGATACGCAGTATTTT. Translated: CAWSSKAGDTQYF. V and J are TRBV30 and TRBJ2-3, with D uncertain. The CDR3 length is 13 residues. The germline gives CDR1 GTSNPN, CDR2 SVGIG (reference sequence). Deletions cut 2 bases from V and 5 bases from J, with 11 bases between.

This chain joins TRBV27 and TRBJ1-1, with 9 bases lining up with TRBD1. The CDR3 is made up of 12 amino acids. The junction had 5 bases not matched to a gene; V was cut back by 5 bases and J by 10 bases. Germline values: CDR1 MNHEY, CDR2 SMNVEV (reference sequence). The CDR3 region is CASSRGTGRAFF. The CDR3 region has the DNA TGTGCCAGCAGTCGGGGGACAGGGCGAGCTTTCTTT.

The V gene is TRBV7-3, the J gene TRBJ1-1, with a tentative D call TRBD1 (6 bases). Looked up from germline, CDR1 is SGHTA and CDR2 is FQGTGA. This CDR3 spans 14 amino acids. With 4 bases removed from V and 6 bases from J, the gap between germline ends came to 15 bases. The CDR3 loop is CASSSTPEGAEAFF. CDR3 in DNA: TGTGCCAGCAGCTCTACTCCCGAGGGGGCTGAAGCTTTCTTT.

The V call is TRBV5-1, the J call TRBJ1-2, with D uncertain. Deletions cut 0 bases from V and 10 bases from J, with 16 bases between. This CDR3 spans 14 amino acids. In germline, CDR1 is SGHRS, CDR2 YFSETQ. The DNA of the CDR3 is TGCGCCAGCAGCTTGGCCCCTGGGCAGCGAGTCTACACCTTC. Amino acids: CASSLAPGQRVYTF. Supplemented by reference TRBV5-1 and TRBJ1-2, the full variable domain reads KAGVTQTPRYLIKTRGQQVTLSCSPISGHRSVSWYQQTPGQGLQFLFEYFSETQRNKGNFPGRFSGRQFSNSRSEMNVSTLELGDSALYLCASSLAPGQRVYTFGSGTRLTVV.

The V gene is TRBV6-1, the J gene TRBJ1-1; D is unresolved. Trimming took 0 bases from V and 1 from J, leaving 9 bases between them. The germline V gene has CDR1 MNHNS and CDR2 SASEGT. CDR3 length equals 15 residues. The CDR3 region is CASSEASWGNTEAFF. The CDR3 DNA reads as TGTGCCAGCAGTGAAGCGAGTTGGGGGAACACTGAAGCTTTCTTT.

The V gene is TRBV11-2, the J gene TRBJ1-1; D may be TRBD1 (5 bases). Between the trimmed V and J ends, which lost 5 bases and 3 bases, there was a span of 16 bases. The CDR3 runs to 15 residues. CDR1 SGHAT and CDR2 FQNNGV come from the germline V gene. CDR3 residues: CASSPYGGSDTEAFF. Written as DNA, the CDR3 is TGTGCCAGCAGCCCGTACGGGGGGTCGGACACTGAAGCTTTCTTT.

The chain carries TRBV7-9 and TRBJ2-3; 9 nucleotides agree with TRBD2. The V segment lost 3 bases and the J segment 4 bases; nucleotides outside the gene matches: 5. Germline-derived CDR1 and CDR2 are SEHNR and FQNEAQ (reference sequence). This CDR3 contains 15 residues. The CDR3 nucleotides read TGTGCCAGCAGCTTTGGAGCGGGAGGATCAGATACGCAGTATTTT. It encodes CASSFGAGGSDTQYF.

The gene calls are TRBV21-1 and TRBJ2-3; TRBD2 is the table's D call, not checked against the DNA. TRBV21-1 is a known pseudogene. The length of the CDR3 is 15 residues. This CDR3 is CASSPGRVRTDTQYF. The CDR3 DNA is TGTGCCAGCAGCCCCGGGCGGGTACGCACAGATACGCAGTATTTT.

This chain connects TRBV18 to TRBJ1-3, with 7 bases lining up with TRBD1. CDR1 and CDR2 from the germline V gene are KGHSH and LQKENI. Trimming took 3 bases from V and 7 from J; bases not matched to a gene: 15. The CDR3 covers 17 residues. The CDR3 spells CASSPLLVRPTGNTIYF. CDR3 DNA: TGTGCCAGCTCACCTCTACTCGTGCGGCCGACAGGGAACACCATATATTTT.

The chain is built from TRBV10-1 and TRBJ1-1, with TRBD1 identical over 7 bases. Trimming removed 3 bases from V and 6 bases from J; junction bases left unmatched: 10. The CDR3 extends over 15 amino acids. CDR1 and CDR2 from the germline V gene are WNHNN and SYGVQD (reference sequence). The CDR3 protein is CASSEGGAGSPEAFF. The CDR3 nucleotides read TGCGCCAGCAGTGAAGGGGGCGCCGGGAGTCCTGAAGCTTTCTTT.

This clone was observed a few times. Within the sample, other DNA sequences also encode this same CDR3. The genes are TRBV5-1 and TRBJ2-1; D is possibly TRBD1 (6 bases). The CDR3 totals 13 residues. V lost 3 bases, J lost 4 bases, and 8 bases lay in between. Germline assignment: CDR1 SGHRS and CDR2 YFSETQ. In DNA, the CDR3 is TGCGCCAGCAGCTCGACAGGTTACAATGAGCAGTTCTTC. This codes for CASSSTGYNEQFF.

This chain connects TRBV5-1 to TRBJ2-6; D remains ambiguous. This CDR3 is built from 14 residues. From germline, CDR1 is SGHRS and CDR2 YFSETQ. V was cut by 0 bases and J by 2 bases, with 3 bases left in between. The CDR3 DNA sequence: TGCGCCAGCAGCTTGGATCCTGGGGCCAACGTCCTGACTTTC. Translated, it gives CASSLDPGANVLTF.

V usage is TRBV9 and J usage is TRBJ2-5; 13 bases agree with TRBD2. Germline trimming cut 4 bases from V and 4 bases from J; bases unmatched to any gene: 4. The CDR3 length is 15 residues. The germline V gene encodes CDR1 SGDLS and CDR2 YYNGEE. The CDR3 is CASSPGLAGVETQYF. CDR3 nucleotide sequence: TGTGCCAGCAGCCCCGGACTAGCGGGAGTAGAGACCCAGTACTTC.